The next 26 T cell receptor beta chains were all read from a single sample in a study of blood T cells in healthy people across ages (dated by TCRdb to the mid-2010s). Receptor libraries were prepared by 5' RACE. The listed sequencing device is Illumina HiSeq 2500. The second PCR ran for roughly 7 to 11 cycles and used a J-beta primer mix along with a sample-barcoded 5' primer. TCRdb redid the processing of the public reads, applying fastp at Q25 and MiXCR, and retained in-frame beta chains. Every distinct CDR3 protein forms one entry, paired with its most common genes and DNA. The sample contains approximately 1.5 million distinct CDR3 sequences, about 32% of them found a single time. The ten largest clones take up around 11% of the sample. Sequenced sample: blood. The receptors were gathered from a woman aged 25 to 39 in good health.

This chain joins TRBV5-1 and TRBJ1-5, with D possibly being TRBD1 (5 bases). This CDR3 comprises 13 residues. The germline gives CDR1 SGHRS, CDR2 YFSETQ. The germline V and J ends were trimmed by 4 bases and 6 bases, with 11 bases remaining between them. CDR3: CASSREGVQPQHF. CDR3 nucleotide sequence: TGCGCCAGCAGCCGGGAAGGGGTTCAGCCCCAGCATTTT.

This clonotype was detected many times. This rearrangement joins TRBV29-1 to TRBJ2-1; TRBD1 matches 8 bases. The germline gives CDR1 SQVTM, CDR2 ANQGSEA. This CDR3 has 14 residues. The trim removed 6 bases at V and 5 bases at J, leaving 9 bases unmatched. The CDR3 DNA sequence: TGCAGCGTCACCCCAGGGGGCGTTAACAATGAGCAGTTCTTC. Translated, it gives CSVTPGGVNNEQFF.

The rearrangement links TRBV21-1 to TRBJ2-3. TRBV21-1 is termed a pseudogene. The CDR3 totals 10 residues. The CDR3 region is CASSCVNEYF. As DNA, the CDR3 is TGTGCCAGCTCATGTGTTAACGAGTATTTT.

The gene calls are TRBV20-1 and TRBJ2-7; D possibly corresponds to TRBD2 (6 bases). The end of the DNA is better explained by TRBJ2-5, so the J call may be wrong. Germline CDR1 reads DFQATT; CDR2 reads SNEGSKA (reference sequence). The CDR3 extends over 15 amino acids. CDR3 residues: CSAGHGGIGVKTQYF. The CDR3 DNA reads TGCAGTGCTGGTCATGGCGGGATAGGGGTAAAGACCCAGTACTTC.

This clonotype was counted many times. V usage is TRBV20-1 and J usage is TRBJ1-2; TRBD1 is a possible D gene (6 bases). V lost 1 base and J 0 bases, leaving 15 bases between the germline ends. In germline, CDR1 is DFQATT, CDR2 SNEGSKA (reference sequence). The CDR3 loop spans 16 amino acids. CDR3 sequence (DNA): TGCAGTGCTAGAGTATGGACAGAAATTACTAACTATGGCTACACCTTC. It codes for CSARVWTEITNYGYTF.

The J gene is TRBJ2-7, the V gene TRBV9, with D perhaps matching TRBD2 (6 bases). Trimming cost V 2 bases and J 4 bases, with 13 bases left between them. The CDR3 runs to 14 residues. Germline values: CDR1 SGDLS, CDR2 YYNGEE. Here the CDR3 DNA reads TGTGCCAGCAGCGTGGGGACTGAGAGGTACGAGCAGTACTTC. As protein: CASSVGTERYEQYF.

CDR3 DNA: TGCAGCGTTGTGAAGACAGGGGCAAATGAAAAACTGTTTTTT. Protein sequence: CSVVKTGANEKLFF. The chain uses TRBV29-1 and TRBJ1-4; 8 bases match TRBD1. J lost 5 bases, V lost 4 bases, and 6 bases had no gene match. The CDR3 covers 14 residues. Germline-derived CDR1 and CDR2 are SQVTM and ANQGSEA.

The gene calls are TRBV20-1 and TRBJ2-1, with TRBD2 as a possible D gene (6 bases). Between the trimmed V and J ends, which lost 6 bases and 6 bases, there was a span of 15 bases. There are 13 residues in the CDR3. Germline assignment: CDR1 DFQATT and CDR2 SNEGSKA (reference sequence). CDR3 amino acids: CSAPRRGLNEQFF. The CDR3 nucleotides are TGCAGTGCCCCTCGGCGGGGACTCAATGAGCAGTTCTTC.

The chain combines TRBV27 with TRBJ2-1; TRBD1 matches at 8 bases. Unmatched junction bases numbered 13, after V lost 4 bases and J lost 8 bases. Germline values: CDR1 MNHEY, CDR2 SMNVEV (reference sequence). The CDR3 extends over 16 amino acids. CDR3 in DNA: TGTGCCAGCAGTTCCAGCGTGGACAGGGCAGGGGATGAGCAGTTCTTC. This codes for CASSSSVDRAGDEQFF.

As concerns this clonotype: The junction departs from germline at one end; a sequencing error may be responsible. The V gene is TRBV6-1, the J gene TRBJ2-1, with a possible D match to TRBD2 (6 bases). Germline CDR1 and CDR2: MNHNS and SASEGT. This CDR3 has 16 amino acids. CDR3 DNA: TGTGCCAGCAGTGACTTCTGGCGGGGCGAGAGCAATAAGCAGTTCTTC. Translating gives CASSDFWRGESNKQFF.

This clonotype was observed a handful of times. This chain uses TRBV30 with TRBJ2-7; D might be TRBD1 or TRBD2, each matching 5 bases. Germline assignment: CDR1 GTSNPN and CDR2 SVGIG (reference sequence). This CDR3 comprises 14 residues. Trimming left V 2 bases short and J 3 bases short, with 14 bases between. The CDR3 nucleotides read TGTGCCTGGAGTATTGACAGCGGCCTCTACGAGCAGTACTTC. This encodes CAWSIDSGLYEQYF.

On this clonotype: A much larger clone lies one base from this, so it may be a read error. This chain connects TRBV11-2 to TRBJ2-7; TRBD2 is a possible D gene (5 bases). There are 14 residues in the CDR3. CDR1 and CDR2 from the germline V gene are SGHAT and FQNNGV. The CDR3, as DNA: TGTGCCAGCAGCCAAGCACACGGGGTTAACGAGCGGTACTTC. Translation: CASSQAHGVNERYF.

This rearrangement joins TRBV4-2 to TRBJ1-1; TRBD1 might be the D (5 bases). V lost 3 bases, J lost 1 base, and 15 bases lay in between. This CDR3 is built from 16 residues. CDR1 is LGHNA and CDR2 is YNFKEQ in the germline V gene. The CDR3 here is CASSHTKDIRNTEAFF. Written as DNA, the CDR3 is TGTGCCAGCAGCCATACCAAGGACATCCGGAACACTGAAGCTTTCTTT.

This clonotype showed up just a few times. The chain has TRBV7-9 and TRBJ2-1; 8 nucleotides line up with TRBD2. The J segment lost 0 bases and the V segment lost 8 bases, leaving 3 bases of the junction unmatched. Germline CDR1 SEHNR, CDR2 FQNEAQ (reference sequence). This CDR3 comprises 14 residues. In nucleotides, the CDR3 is TGTGCCAGCCAAAGCGGGAGCTCCTACAATGAGCAGTTCTTC. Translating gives CASQSGSSYNEQFF.

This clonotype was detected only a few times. This CDR3 reads CSAPLHGSMNTEAFF. The CDR3 DNA is TGCAGCGCTCCCCTCCACGGATCGATGAACACTGAAGCTTTCTTT. V usage is TRBV29-1 and J usage is TRBJ1-1, with D unclear. Trimming cost V 7 bases and J 0 bases, with 18 bases left between them. Germline V gene data show CDR1 as SQVTM and CDR2 as ANQGSEA. CDR3 length: 15 amino acids.

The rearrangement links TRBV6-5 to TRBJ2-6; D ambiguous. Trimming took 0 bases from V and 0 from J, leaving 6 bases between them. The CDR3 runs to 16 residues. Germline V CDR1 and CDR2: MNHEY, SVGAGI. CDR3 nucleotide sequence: TGTGCCAGCAGTTACTCGATTCTCTCTGGGGCCAACGTCCTGACTTTC. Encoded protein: CASSYSILSGANVLTF.

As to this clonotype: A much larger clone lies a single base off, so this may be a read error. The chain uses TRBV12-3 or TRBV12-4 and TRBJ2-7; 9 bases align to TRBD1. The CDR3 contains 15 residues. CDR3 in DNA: TGTGCCGGCAGTACCGGGACAGGGTTTCCCTACGAGCAGTACTTC. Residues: CAGSTGTGFPYEQYF.

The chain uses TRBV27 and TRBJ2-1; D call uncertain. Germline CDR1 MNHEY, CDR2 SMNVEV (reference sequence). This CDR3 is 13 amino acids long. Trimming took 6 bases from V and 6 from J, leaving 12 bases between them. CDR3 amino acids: CASSPQSRNEQFF. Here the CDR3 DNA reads TGTGCCAGCAGCCCCCAGAGTCGCAATGAGCAGTTCTTC.

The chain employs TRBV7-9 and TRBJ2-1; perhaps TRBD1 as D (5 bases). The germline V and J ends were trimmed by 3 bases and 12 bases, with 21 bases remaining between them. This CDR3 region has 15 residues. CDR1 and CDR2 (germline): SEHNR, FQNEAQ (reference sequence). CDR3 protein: CASSFTGDSNDGQFF. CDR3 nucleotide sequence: TGTGCCAGCAGCTTTACAGGAGATTCCAACGATGGGCAGTTCTTC.

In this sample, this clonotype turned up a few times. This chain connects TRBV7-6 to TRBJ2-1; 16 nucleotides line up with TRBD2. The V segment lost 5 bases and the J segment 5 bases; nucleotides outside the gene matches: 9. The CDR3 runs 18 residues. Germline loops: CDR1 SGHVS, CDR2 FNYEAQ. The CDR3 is CASSHPGLAGGPDNEQFF. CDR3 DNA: TGTGCCAGCAGCCATCCGGGACTAGCGGGAGGGCCAGACAATGAGCAGTTCTTC.

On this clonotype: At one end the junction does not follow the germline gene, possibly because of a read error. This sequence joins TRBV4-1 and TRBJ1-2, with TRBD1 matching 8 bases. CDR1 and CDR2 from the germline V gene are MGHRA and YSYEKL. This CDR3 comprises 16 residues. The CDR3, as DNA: TGCGCCAGCAGCCAAGGGGGCAGGGGGCCTAACTATGGCCACACCTTC. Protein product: CASSQGGRGPNYGHTF.

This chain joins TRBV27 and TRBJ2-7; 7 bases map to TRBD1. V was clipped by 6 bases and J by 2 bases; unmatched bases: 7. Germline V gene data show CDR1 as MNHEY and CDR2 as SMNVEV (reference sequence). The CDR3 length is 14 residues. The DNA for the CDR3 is TGTGCCAGCAGCGCCCCGGGACAGACCTACGAGCAGTACTTC. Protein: CASSAPGQTYEQYF.

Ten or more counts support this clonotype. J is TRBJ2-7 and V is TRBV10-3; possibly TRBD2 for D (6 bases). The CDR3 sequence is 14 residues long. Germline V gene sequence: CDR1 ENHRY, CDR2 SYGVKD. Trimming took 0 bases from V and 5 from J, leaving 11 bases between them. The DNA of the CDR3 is TGTGCCATCAGTGAGTCCGGGGGTTGGGACGAGCAGTACTTC. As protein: CAISESGGWDEQYF.

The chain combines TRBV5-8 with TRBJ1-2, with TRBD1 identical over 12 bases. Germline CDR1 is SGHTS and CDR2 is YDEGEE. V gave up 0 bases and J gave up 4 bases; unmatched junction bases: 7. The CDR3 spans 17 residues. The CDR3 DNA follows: TGTGCCAGCAGCTTGGTCGGCGGGACAGGGGGCGGCTATGGCTACACCTTC. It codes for CASSLVGGTGGGYGYTF.

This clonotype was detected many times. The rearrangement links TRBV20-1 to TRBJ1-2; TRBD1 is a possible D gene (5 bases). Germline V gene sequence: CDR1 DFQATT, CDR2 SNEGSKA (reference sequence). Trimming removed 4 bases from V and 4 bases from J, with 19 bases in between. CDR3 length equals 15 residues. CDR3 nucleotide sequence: TGCAGTGCTATTGAGACCGGGACGGCCATCTATGGCTACACCTTC. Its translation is CSAIETGTAIYGYTF.

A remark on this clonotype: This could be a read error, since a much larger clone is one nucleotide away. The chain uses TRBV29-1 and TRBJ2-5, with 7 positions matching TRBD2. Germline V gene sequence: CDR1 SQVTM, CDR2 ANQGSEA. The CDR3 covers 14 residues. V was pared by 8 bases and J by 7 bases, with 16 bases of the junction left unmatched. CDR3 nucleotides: TGCAGCACCAGCGGGCGGGAGCCCCCCAGGACCCAGTACTTC. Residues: CSTSGREPPRTQYF.